This is a list of T cell receptor beta chains from one sample in a study of T cell repertoires in cytomegalovirus infection. TCRdb recomputed calls from the reads with MiXCR, one row per CDR3 protein. The data contain more than 50,000 distinct CDR3 sequences, around 34% of them singletons. These receptors have no known antigen. Sequenced input: PBMCs, sequenced either directly or after in vitro stimulation (not recorded which). Every receptor here comes from a human donor in good health (CMV status not recorded). Some clones in this sample may be carry-over from other donors' samples. Both conserved end residues are part of each CDR3.

TRBJ2-1 | TRBV7-2 | CASSMAGGLSNEQFF
TRBJ2-2 | TRBV7-8 | CASSPPRGQPNANTGELFF
TRBJ2-1 | TRBV11-2 | CASSSHSGSNENEQFF
TRBJ1-1 | TRBV7-4 | CASSRQGDTEAFF
TRBJ1-4 | TRBV7-2 | CASSFGRKHLFF
TRBJ2-1 | TRBV12-5 | CASGLVRSGSYNEQFF
TRBJ1-2 | TRBV7-2 | CASSAYTDDGYTF
TRBJ2-1 | TRBV11-3 | CASSPGGGRGNEQFF
TRBJ2-7 | TRBV10-2 | CASSEQAEQYF
TRBJ2-1 | TRBV6-8 | CASSTVAGEQFF
TRBJ1-5 | TRBV19 | CASSWGAGDGNQPQHF
TRBJ2-1 | TRBV5-1 | CASSWTASGGSYNEQFF
TRBJ1-5 | TRBV12-5 | CASGLVGPGIGLGNQPQHF
TRBJ1-5 | TRBV7-8 | CASSLAREQPQHF
TRBJ1-5 | TRBV4-3 | CASSQDLNQPQHF
TRBJ2-1 | TRBV5-6 | CASSLGRGNEQFF
TRBJ2-2 | TRBV7-9 | CARGTGPGDTGELFF
TRBJ2-3 | TRBV10-3 | CAISESTFLSGGTDTQYF
TRBJ2-1 | TRBV19 | CASSTSGRPPYEQFF
TRBJ2-3 | TRBV7-2 | CASSLARERDTQYF
TRBJ2-3 | TRBV7-2 | CASSPSGAGLGLDTQYF
TRBJ2-7 | TRBV12-3/TRBV12-4 | CASSKTSYEQYF
TRBJ2-6 | TRBV7-9 | CASSFGRGYSGANVLTF
TRBJ2-7 | TRBV10-3 | CAIGDRAYEQYF
TRBJ1-6 | TRBV7-6 | CASSLGSGAEHNSPLHF
TRBJ2-5 | TRBV7-8 | CASSGGLAGLGETQYF
TRBJ1-1 | TRBV6-2/TRBV6-3 | CASIPWARAEAFF
TRBJ2-1 | TRBV5-1 | CASSLLPSSEQFF
TRBJ2-3 | TRBV7-6 | CASSFRSADTQYF
TRBJ2-3 | TRBV19 | CASSELFRERTDTQYF
TRBJ2-1 | TRBV18 | CASFSVRNEQFF
TRBJ2-2 | TRBV7-9 | CASSFPNTGELFF
TRBJ2-1 | TRBV30 | CAWRRDRVNEQFF
TRBJ2-1 | TRBV7-8 | CASSSMGAPYNEQFF
TRBJ2-5 | TRBV27 | CASSSTQYQETQYF
TRBJ2-3 | TRBV7-2 | CASSPAGGSTDTQYF
TRBJ2-5 | TRBV7-6 | CAVQGSGETQYF
TRBJ2-1 | TRBV6-1 | CASSRRSSYNEQFF
TRBJ2-3 | TRBV27 | CATGDLTSTDTQYF
TRBJ1-2 | TRBV4-1 | CASSQDPQGIGYTF
TRBJ2-3 | TRBV6-5 | CASSQGLRDTQYF
TRBJ2-3 | TRBV20-1 | CSPRHGGDTQYF
TRBJ2-1 | TRBV19 | CASSISHQSYNEQFF
TRBJ2-1 | TRBV15 | CATSGGLAEYNEQFF
TRBJ2-3 | TRBV20-1 | CSASQGGWGDTQYF
TRBJ2-7 | TRBV5-1 | CASSTISGTGERYF
TRBJ2-1 | TRBV6-2/TRBV6-3 | CASRSDRGGYNEQFF
TRBJ2-7 | TRBV7-9 | CASSLFVGPRREQYF
TRBJ2-3 | TRBV7-4 | CASSTPEGYTQYF
TRBJ2-5 | TRBV6-6 | CASSIGTGSETQYF
TRBJ2-3 | TRBV11-3 | CASSDQGASTDTQYF
TRBJ2-3 | TRBV9 | CASSVVGTGAPDTQYF
TRBJ1-5 | TRBV7-2 | CASSSATGRYQPQHF